This T cell receptor beta chain was documented in a study of identifying expanded T cells in peripheral blood. Whole-study findings and limits: Across healthy donors, higher total template counts meant significantly greater approximately 2-week count variance.

Of note for this clone: Its specificity is not known.

Sequencing used immunoSEQ multiplex PCR; TCRdb keeps in-frame clones, though not all of them. The table shows 120,000 or so clones, with around four fifths occurring only once. The CDR3 spans 12 residues. Germline V gene sequence: CDR1 SGHKS, CDR2 YYEKEE (reference sequence). Trimming took off 7 bases at V and 11 bases at J, with 16 bases between the two ends. This sequence joins TRBV5-5 and TRBJ2-4, with D possibly TRBD1 on 5 matching bases. Sequencing was performed on blood. The receptor was derived from a person aged 18 to 70 in good health. CDR3 protein: CASGALPSFQYF. CDR3 sequence (DNA): TGTGCCAGCGGGGCACTCCCCTCTTTTCAGTACTTC.